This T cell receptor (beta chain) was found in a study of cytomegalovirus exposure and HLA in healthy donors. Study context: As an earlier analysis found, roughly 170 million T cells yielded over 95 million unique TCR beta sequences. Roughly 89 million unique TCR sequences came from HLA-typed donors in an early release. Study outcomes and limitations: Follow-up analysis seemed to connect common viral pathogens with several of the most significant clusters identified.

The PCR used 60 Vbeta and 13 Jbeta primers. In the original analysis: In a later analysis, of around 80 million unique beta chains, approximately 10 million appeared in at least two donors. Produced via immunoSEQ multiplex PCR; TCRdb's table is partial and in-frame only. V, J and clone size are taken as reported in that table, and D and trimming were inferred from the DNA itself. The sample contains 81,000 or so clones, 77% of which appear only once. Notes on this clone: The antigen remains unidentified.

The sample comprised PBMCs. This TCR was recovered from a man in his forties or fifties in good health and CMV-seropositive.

The CDR3 spells CASSLHTGYEQYF. The CDR3 DNA sequence: TGCGCCAGCAGCTTACACACCGGGTACGAGCAGTACTTC. The rearrangement joins TRBV5-1 to TRBJ2-7; D gene unclear. Germline V gene lookup returns CDR1 SGHRS and CDR2 YFSETQ. The CDR3 loop spans 13 amino acids. V shed 2 bases and J shed 4 bases, with 10 bases lying between them.